What follows are 13 T cell receptor beta chains derived from one specimen sequenced in a study of technical replicates of blood from four donors. Data came from immunoSEQ multiplex PCR; TCRdb stores just in-frame clones and leaves some out. The repertoire holds 75,000 to 90,000 clones, with 93% as singletons. Input material: T cells isolated from PBMCs. These receptors were collected from a human donor in good health.

V usage is TRBV4-1 and J usage is TRBJ1-4; D remains unclear. Germline V gives CDR1 MGHRA, CDR2 YSYEKL. The CDR3 sequence is 11 residues long. V lost 0 bases, J lost 13 bases, and 6 bases lay in between. CDR3 residues: CASSQDGRLFF. CDR3 DNA sequence: TGCGCCAGCAGCCAAGACGGTCGACTGTTTTTT.

The J gene is TRBJ1-1, the V gene TRBV5-6; D unclear. Germline CDR1 reads SGHDT; CDR2 reads YYEEEE. Trimming shortened V by 5 bases and J by 1 base, and 12 bases separated the two germline ends. The CDR3 is 14 residues long. CDR3 in amino acids: CASRRRGGNTEAFF. CDR3 nucleotide sequence: TGTGCCAGCAGGAGGCGGGGTGGGAACACTGAAGCTTTCTTT.

This chain links TRBV10-2 with TRBJ1-2, with unresolved D. Germline CDR1 reads WSHSY; CDR2 reads SAAADI. This CDR3 is built from 13 residues. The V and J ends lost 6 bases and 0 bases respectively, with 8 bases between them. The CDR3, as DNA: TGCGCCAGCAGCGTGCAGACTAACTATGGCTACACCTTC. This codes for CASSVQTNYGYTF.

V is TRBV7-2 and J is TRBJ2-7; 9 positions agree with TRBD2. Germline CDR1 SGHTA, CDR2 FQGNSA. There are 15 residues in the CDR3. V shed 6 bases, J shed 5 bases, and the junction held 11 bases outside the gene matches. The CDR3 here is CASRLKGLAANEQYF. The CDR3 nucleotides are TGTGCCAGCAGGCTCAAGGGACTAGCCGCCAACGAGCAGTACTTC.

The chain carries TRBV19 and TRBJ1-5; D is unclear. The CDR3 sequence is 15 residues long. The V end lost 3 bases, the J end lost 3 bases, and 12 bases lay between the germline ends. Germline assignment: CDR1 LNHDA and CDR2 SQIVND (reference sequence). CDR3 region: CASSIISSPNQPQHF. The DNA for the CDR3 is TGTGCCAGTAGTATCATCAGTTCTCCCAATCAGCCCCAGCATTTT.

Written as DNA, the CDR3 is TGTGCCAGCAGCCAAGTGGTGTCTTTTCAGGGCAATGAGCAGTTCTTC. It encodes CASSQVVSFQGNEQFF. The rearrangement uses TRBV14 and TRBJ2-1, with TRBD1 as a possible D gene (5 bases). The V end was cut by 1 base, the J end by 6 bases, with 16 bases between. CDR3 size: 16 residues. Looked up from germline, CDR1 is SGHDN and CDR2 is FVKESK.

This clone was detected once. The chain has TRBV2 and TRBJ2-3; 10 bases agree with TRBD1. The germline gives CDR1 SNHLY, CDR2 FYNNEI. The CDR3 length is 14 residues. Trimming removed 9 bases from V and 2 bases from J; junction bases left unmatched: 5. CDR3 region: CASRTGGPTDTQYF. CDR3 sequence (DNA): TGTGCCAGTCGGACAGGGGGGCCCACAGATACGCAGTATTTT.

This clone came up a few times. The chain links TRBV18 to TRBJ1-5; the match to TRBD1 covers 8 bases. CDR1 and CDR2 from the germline V gene are KGHSH and LQKENI. V gave up 2 bases and J gave up 7 bases; unmatched junction bases: 7. The CDR3 totals 15 residues. The CDR3 sequence is CASSPDSGGRQPQHF. The CDR3 nucleotides read TGTGCCAGCTCACCAGATTCAGGGGGCCGACAGCCCCAGCATTTT.

The chain links TRBV5-1 to TRBJ2-2; no clear D. The V end was cut by 4 bases, the J end by 5 bases, with 9 bases between. The CDR3 contains 13 residues. Looked up from germline, CDR1 is SGHRS and CDR2 is YFSETQ. CDR3 amino acids: CASSDTRTGELFF. CDR3 coding DNA: TGCGCCAGCAGCGACACACGAACCGGGGAGCTGTTTTTT.

The V gene is TRBV7-7, the J gene TRBJ2-1; 14 nucleotides match TRBD2. In germline, CDR1 is SSHAT, CDR2 FNYEAQ (reference sequence). V gave up 5 bases and J gave up 7 bases; unmatched junction bases: 4. The CDR3 consists of 15 residues. The CDR3 is CASSPGLAGVNEQFF. Written as DNA, the CDR3 is TGTGCCAGCAGCCCGGGACTAGCGGGAGTTAATGAGCAGTTCTTC. The full variable domain, in which reference TRBV7-7 and TRBJ2-1 provide the parts outside the CDR3, is GAGVSQSPRYKVTKRGQDVTLRCDPISSHATLYWYQQALGQGPEFLTYFNYEAQPDKSGLPSDRFSAERPEGSISTLTIQRTEQRDSAMYRCASSPGLAGVNEQFFGPGTRLTVL.

The chain joins TRBV27 to TRBJ2-2; TRBD1 is a possible D gene (5 bases). V dropped 2 bases and J dropped 0 bases, with 7 bases sitting between them. Germline CDR1 reads MNHEY; CDR2 reads SMNVEV (reference sequence). CDR3 length: 15 residues. The CDR3 sequence is CASSLQQANTGELFF. The CDR3 bases are TGTGCCAGCAGTTTACAACAGGCGAACACCGGGGAGCTGTTTTTT.

This clone has only a few counts. The rearrangement links TRBV30 to TRBJ2-5; the D is unclear. Trimming pared 0 bases from V and 5 bases from J, leaving 7 bases between. This CDR3 has 12 residues. Germline CDR1 GTSNPN, CDR2 SVGIG (reference sequence). CDR3 in amino acids: CAWSVTGETQYF. CDR3 in DNA: TGTGCCTGGAGTGTTACCGGGGAGACCCAGTACTTC.

This CDR3 reads CASSLVDRTISNQPQHF. The CDR3, as DNA: TGTGCCAGCAGCTTGGTCGACAGAACGATCAGCAATCAGCCCCAGCATTTT. The genes are TRBV5-8 and TRBJ1-5, with TRBD1 as a possible D gene (5 bases). The germline V gene encodes CDR1 SGHTS and CDR2 YDEGEE. The V and J ends lost 0 bases and 1 base respectively, with 14 bases between them. The CDR3 runs 17 residues. Full variable domain (remainder filled in from reference TRBV5-8 and TRBJ1-5): EAGVTQSPTHLIKTRGQQATLRCSPISGHTSVYWYQQALGLGLQFLLWYDEGEERNRGNFPPRFSGRQFPNYSSELNVNALELEDSALYLCASSLVDRTISNQPQHFGDGTRLSIL.